Listed here are 8 T cell receptor beta chains from one sample, sequenced in a study of robustness of blood B and T cell sequencing. mRNA, not genomic DNA, served as the source for TCR beta repertoires. cDNA was made with a 5' template-switch oligo adding a universal priming site. A 12-nucleotide random UMI in the template-switch oligo labeled every cDNA molecule. From the PCR reads, TCRdb called clonotypes with MiXCR, one entry per CDR3 protein. The sample has about 4,000 distinct CDR3 sequences; 45% to 70% are singletons. Sequencing used peripheral blood. The receptors shown here come from a human donor in good health.

J is TRBJ2-3 and V is TRBV5-1; 8 positions agree with TRBD1. The CDR3 covers 14 residues. CDR1 and CDR2 from the germline V gene are SGHRS and YFSETQ. V was clipped by 6 bases and J by 1 base; unmatched bases: 4. CDR3 sequence (DNA): TGCGCCAGCACTTCGGGACAGGGCACAGATACGCAGTATTTT. It yields the protein CASTSGQGTDTQYF.

The V gene is TRBV10-3, the J gene TRBJ1-1, with D possibly being TRBD1 (5 bases). Trimming removed 2 bases from V and 6 bases from J, with 16 bases in between. Germline-derived CDR1 and CDR2 are ENHRY and SYGVKD. The CDR3 loop spans 15 amino acids. The CDR3 here is CAISERDGWEAEAFF. DNA for the CDR3: TGTGCCATCAGTGAGCGGGACGGGTGGGAGGCTGAAGCTTTCTTT.

J is TRBJ2-7 and V is TRBV10-3; D is unclear. The CDR3 has 16 residues. The V end lost 4 bases, the J end lost 0 bases, and 16 bases lay between the germline ends. Germline CDR1 reads ENHRY; CDR2 reads SYGVKD. CDR3 amino acids: CAISARNADISYEQYF. In DNA form, the CDR3 reads TGTGCCATCAGTGCCCGGAATGCCGACATCTCCTACGAGCAGTACTTC.

The CDR3 DNA is TGTGCCACCAGCAGAGATGGGGGACACCGCACAGATACGCAGTATTTT. It translates to CATSRDGGHRTDTQYF. This chain links TRBV15 with TRBJ2-3; maybe TRBD1 (6 bases). With 0 bases removed from V and 1 base from J, the gap between germline ends came to 11 bases. In germline, CDR1 is LNHNV, CDR2 YYDKDF (reference sequence). The CDR3 runs 16 residues.

The rearrangement joins TRBV5-5 to TRBJ1-2; D unresolved. The CDR3 has 15 amino acids. V lost 3 bases and J lost 4, with 16 bases in between. Looked up from germline, CDR1 is SGHKS and CDR2 is YYEKEE (reference sequence). DNA for the CDR3: TGTGCCAGCAGCTCTAAATTGGCGGGATCCTATGGCTACACCTTC. Amino acid sequence: CASSSKLAGSYGYTF.

This clonotype has more than one count but fewer than ten. The genes are TRBV3-1 and TRBJ2-7; the D gene is possibly TRBD2 (7 bases). CDR1 and CDR2 (germline): LGHDT, YNNKEL (reference sequence). V lost 1 base and J 2 bases, leaving 12 bases between the germline ends. There are 15 residues in the CDR3. The CDR3 here is CASSQGTGGPYEQYF. The CDR3 DNA follows: TGTGCCAGCAGCCAAGGGACCGGGGGGCCCTACGAGCAGTACTTC.

The rearrangement joins TRBV5-4 to TRBJ2-7; no definite D call. V dropped 6 bases and J dropped 4 bases, with 20 bases sitting between them. Germline V gene data show CDR1 as SGHNT and CDR2 as YYREEE (reference sequence). The CDR3 is made up of 15 amino acids. CDR3 loop: CASTSHGLDRYEQYF. The CDR3 nucleotides read TGTGCCAGCACCTCCCACGGTCTTGATCGGTACGAGCAGTACTTC.

This clonotype is large. DNA of the CDR3: TGTGCCACCAGTGGCCCACAGGGGGCAAGCACCAAATATGGCTACACCTTC. Translation gives CATSGPQGASTKYGYTF. The V and J genes are TRBV24-1 and TRBJ1-2; 9 bases map to TRBD1. Trimming cost V 5 bases and J 5 bases; bases outside gene matches: 14. This CDR3 has 17 amino acids. Germline-derived CDR1 and CDR2 are KGHDR and SFDVKD.